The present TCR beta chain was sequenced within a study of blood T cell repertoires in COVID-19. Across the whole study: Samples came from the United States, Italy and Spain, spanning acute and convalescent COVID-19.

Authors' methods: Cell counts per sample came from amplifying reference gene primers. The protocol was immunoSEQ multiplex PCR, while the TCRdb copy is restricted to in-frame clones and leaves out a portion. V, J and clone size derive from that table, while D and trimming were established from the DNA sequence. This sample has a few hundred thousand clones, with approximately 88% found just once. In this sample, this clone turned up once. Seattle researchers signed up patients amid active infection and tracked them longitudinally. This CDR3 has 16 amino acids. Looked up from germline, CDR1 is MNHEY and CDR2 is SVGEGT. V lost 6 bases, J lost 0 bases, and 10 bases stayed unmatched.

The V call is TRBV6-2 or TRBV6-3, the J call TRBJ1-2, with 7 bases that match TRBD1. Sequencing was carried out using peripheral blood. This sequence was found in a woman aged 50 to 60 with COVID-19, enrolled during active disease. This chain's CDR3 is CASSPLMTGSNYGYTF. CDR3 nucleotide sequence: TGTGCCAGCAGCCCTCTTATGACAGGGTCTAACTATGGCTACACCTTC.